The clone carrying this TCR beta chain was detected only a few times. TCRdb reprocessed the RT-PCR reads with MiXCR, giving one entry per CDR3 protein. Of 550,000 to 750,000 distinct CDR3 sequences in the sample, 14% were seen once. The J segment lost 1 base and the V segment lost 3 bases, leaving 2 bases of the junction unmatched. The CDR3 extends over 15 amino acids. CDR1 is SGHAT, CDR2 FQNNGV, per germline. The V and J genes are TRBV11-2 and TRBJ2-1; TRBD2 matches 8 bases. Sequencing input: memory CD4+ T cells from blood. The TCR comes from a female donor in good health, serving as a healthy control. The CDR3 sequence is CASSFSGESYNEQFF. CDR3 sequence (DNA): TGTGCCAGCAGCTTTAGCGGGGAGTCCTACAATGAGCAGTTCTTC. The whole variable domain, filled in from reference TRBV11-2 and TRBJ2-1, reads EAGVAQSPRYKIIEKRQSVAFWCNPISGHATLYWYQQILGQGPKLLIQFQNNGVVDDSQLPKDRFSAERLKGVDSTLKIQPAKLEDSAVYLCASSFSGESYNEQFFGPGTRLTVL.